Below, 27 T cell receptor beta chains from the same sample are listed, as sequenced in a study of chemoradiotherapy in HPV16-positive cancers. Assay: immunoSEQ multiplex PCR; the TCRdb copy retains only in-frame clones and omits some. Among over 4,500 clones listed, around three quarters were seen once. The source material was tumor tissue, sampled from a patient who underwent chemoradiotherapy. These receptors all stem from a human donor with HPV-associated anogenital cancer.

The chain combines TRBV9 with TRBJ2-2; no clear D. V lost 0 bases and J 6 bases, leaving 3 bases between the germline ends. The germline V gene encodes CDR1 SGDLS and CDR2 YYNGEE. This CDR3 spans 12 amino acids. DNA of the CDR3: TGTGCCAGCAGCGTAGAGGCCGGGGAGCTGTTTTTT. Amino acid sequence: CASSVEAGELFF.

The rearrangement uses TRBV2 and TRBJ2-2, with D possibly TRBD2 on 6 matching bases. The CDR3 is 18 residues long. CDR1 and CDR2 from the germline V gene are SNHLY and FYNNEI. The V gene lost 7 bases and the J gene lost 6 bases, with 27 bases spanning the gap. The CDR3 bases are TGTGCCAGCAAACGGAGGGCCAGGGCGGAGTTGTACGCCGGGGAGCTGTTTTTT. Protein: CASKRRARAELYAGELFF.

In nucleotides, the CDR3 is TGTGCCAGCAGCTTCCTTAGCGGGAGGGCCGGCGGGGAGCTGTTTTTT. Amino acid sequence: CASSFLSGRAGGELFF. This chain joins TRBV7-2 and TRBJ2-2; 11 bases fit TRBD2. Germline CDR1 reads SGHTA; CDR2 reads FQGNSA. This CDR3 contains 16 residues. V trimming: 3 bases; J trimming: 7 bases; junction bases outside the gene matches: 7.

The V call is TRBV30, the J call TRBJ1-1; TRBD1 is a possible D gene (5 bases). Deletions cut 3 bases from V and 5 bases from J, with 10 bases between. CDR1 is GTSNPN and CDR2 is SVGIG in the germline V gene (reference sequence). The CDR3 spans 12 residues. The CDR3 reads CAWSIPGTEAFF. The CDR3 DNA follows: TGTGCCTGGAGCATCCCAGGGACTGAAGCTTTCTTT.

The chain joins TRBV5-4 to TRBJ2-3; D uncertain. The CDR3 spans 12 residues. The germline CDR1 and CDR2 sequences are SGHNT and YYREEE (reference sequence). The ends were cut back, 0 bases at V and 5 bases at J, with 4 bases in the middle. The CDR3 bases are TGTGCCAGCAGCTTGGGCGGAGATACGCAGTATTTT. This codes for CASSLGGDTQYF.

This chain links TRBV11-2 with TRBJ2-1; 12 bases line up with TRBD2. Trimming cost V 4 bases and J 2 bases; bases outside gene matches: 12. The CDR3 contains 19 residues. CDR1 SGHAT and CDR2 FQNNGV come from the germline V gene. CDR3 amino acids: CASSSGAGLAGLPYNEQFF. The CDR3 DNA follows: TGTGCCAGCAGCTCCGGTGCGGGACTAGCGGGCCTACCCTACAATGAGCAGTTCTTC. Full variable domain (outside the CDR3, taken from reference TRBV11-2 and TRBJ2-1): EAGVAQSPRYKIIEKRQSVAFWCNPISGHATLYWYQQILGQGPKLLIQFQNNGVVDDSQLPKDRFSAERLKGVDSTLKIQPAKLEDSAVYLCASSSGAGLAGLPYNEQFFGPGTRLTVL.

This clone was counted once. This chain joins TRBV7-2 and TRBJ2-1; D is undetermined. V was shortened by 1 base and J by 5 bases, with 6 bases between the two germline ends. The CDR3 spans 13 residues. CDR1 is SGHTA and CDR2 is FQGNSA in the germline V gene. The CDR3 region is CASSLGQDNEQFF. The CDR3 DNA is TGTGCCAGCAGCTTAGGGCAGGACAATGAGCAGTTCTTC. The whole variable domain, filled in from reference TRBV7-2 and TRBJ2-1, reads GAGVSQSPSNKVTEKGKDVELRCDPISGHTALYWYRQSLGQGLEFLIYFQGNSAPDKSGLPSDRFSAERTGGSVSTLTIQRTQQEDSAVYLCASSLGQDNEQFFGPGTRLTVL.

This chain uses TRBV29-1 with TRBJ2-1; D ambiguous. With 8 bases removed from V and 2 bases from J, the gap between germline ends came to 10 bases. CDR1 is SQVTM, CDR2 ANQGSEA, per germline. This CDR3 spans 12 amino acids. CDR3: CSMRSPYNEQFF. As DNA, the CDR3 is TGCAGCATGAGGTCCCCCTACAATGAGCAGTTCTTC.

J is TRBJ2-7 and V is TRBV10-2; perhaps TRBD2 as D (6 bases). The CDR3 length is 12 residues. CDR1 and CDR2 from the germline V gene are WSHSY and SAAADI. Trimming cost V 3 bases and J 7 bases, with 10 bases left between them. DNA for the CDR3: TGCGCCAGCAGTGATCTCGGGGGTGAGCAGTACTTC. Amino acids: CASSDLGGEQYF.

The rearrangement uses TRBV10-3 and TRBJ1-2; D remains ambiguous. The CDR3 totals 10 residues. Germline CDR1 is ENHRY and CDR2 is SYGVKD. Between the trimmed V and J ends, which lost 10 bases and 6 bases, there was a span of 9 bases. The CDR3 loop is CATNGDGYTF. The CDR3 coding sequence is TGTGCCACCAACGGGGATGGCTACACCTTC.

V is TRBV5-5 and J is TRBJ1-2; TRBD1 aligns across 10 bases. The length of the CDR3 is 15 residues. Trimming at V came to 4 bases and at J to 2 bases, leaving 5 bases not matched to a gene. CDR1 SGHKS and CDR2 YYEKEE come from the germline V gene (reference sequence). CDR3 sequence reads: CASSGGGQGNYGYTF. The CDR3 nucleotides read TGTGCCAGCAGCGGAGGGGGACAGGGGAACTATGGCTACACCTTC. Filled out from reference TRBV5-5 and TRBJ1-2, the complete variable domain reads DAGVTQSPTHLIKTRGQQVTLRCSPISGHKSVSWYQQVLGQGPQFIFQYYEKEERGRGNFPDRFSARQFPNYSSELNVNALLLGDSALYLCASSGGGQGNYGYTFGSGTRLTVV.

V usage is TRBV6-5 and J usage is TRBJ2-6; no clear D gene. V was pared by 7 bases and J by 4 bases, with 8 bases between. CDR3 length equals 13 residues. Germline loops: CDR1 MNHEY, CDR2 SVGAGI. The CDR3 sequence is CASILAGANVLTF. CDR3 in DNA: TGTGCCAGCATCCTGGCCGGGGCCAACGTCCTGACTTTC.

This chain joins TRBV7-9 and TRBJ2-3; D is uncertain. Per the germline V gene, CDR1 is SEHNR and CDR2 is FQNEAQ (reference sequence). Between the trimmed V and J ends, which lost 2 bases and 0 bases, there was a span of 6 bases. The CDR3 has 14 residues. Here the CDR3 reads CASSLLFSTDTQYF. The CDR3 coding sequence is TGTGCCAGCAGCTTATTGTTTAGCACAGATACGCAGTATTTT. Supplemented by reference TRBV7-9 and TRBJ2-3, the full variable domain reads DTGVSQNPRHKITKRGQNVTFRCDPISEHNRLYWYRQTLGQGPEFLTYFQNEAQLEKSRLLSDRFSAERPKGSFSTLEIQRTEQGDSAMYLCASSLLFSTDTQYFGPGTRLTVL.

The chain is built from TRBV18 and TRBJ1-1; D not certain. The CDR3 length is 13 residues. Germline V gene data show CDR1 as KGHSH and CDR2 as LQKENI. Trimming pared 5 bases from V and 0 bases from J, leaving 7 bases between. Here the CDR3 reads CASSTEVNTEAFF. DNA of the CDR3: TGTGCCAGCTCAACGGAGGTGAACACTGAAGCTTTCTTT.

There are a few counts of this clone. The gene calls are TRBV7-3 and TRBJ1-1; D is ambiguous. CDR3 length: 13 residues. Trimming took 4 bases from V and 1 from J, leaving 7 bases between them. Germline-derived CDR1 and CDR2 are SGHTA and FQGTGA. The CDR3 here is CASSSQQNTEAFF. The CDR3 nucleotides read TGTGCCAGCAGCTCCCAGCAGAACACTGAAGCTTTCTTT.

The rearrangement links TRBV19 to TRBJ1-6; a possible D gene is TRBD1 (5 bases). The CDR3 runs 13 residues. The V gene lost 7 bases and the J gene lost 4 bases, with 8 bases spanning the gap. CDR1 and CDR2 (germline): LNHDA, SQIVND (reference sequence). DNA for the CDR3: TGTGCCAGTAACGGGGCGTATAATTCACCCCTCCACTTT. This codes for CASNGAYNSPLHF.

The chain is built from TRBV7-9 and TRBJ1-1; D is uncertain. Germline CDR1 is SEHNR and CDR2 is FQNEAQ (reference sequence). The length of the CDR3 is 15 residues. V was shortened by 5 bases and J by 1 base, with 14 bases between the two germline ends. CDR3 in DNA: TGTGCCAGCAGCCCGGTCGGCCCGCCGAACACTGAAGCTTTCTTT. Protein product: CASSPVGPPNTEAFF.

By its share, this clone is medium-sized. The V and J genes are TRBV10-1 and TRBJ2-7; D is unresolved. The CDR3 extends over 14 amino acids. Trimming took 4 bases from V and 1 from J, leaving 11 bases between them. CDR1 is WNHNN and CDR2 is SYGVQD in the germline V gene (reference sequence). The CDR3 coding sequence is TGCGCCAGCAGTGCCCGACTGGATTCCTACGAGCAGTACTTC. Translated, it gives CASSARLDSYEQYF.

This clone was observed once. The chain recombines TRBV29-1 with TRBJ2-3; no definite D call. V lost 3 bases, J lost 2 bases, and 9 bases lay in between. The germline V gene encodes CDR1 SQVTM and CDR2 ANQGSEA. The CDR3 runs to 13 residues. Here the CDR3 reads CSVDSANTDTQYF. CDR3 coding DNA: TGCAGCGTTGATTCGGCCAACACAGATACGCAGTATTTT.

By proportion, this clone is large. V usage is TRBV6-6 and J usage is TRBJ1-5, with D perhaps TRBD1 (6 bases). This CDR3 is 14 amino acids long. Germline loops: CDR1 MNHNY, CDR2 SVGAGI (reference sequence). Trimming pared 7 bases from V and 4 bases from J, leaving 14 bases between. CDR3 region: CASNPDSKNQPQHF. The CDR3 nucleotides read TGTGCCAGCAACCCGGACAGTAAGAATCAGCCCCAGCATTTT.

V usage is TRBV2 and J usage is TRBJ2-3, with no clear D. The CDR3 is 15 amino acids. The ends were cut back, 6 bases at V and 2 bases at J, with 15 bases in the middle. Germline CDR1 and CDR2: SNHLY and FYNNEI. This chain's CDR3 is CASRGGDPLTDTQYF. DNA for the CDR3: TGTGCCAGCAGAGGCGGAGACCCACTCACAGATACGCAGTATTTT.

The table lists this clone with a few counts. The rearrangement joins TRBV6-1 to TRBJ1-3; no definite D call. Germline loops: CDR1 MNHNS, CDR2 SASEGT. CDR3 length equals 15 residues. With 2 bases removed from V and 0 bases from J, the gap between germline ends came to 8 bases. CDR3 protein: CASSERISSGNTIYF. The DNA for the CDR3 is TGTGCCAGCAGTGAACGGATAAGCTCTGGAAACACCATATATTTT.

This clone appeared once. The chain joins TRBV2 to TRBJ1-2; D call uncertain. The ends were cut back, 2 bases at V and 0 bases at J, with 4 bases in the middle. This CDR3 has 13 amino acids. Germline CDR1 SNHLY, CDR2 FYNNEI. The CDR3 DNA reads TGTGCCAGCAGTGAACGGTCTAACTATGGCTACACCTTC. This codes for CASSERSNYGYTF. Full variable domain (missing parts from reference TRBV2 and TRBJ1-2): EPEVTQTPSHQVTQMGQEVILRCVPISNHLYFYWYRQILGQKVEFLVSFYNNEISEKSEIFDDQFSVERPDGSNFTLKIRSTKLEDSAMYFCASSERSNYGYTFGSGTRLTVV.

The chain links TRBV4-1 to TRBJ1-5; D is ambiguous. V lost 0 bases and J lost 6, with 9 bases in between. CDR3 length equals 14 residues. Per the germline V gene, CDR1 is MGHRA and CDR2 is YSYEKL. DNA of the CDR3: TGCGCCAGCAGCCAAGAGGTCCTGATTCAGCCCCAGCATTTT. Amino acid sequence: CASSQEVLIQPQHF.

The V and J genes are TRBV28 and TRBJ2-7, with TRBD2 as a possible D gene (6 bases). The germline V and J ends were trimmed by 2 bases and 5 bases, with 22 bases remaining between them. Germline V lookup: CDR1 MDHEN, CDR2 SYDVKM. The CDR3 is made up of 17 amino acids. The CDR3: CASSLPGGDSPRDEQYF. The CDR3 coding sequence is TGTGCCAGCAGTTTACCCGGGGGAGATTCTCCCAGGGACGAGCAGTACTTC. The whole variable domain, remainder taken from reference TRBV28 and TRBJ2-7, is DVKVTQSSRYLVKRTGEKVFLECVQDMDHENMFWYRQDPGLGLRLIYFSYDVKMKEKGDIPEGYSVSREKKERFSLILESASTNQTSMYLCASSLPGGDSPRDEQYFGPGTRLTVT.

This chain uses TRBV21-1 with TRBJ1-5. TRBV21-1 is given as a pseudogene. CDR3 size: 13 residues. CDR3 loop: CASSNGEGQPQHF. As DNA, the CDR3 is TGTGCCAGCAGCAATGGGGAAGGGCAGCCCCAGCATTTT.

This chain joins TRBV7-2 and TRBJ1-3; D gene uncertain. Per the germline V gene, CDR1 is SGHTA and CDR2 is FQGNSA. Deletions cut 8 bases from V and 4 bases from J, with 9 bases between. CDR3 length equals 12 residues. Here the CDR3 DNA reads TGTGCCAGCTCTTCGCGGGGAAACACCATATATTTT. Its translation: CASSSRGNTIYF. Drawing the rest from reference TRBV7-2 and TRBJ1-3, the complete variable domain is GAGVSQSPSNKVTEKGKDVELRCDPISGHTALYWYRQSLGQGLEFLIYFQGNSAPDKSGLPSDRFSAERTGGSVSTLTIQRTQQEDSAVYLCASSSRGNTIYFGEGSWLTVV.